This TCR beta chain emerged from a study of cytomegalovirus exposure and HLA in healthy donors. Overall study findings and caveats: High sensitivity and specificity were reportedly achieved when the classifier diagnosed cytomegalovirus status. In an earlier analysis, most TCR beta V segments were productive about 87% or about 30% of the time. The sole available immune exposure information was CMV serostatus. Most TCR sequences showed up rarely, but some public TCRs showed up in many donors.

60 Vbeta and 13 Jbeta primers were used in PCR. Profiled with immunoSEQ multiplex PCR; TCRdb holds only in-frame clones, not every one. This sample yields fewer than 200,000 clones, of which roughly 89% are seen a single time; 0.75% to 0.95% belongs to the top ten. Details on this clone: Its antigen is unidentified.

Sequencing was carried out using PBMCs. The sequence derives from a young woman in good health and CMV-seronegative.

Here the CDR3 DNA reads TGTGCCAGCAGTGGCTTTCCCGACAGGGCTCCTGAAGCTTTCTTT. Translation gives CASSGFPDRAPEAFF. The chain uses TRBV25-1 and TRBJ1-1; TRBD1 matches at 7 bases. V shed 4 bases, J shed 6 bases, and the junction held 11 bases outside the gene matches. This CDR3 is 15 amino acids long. Germline assignment: CDR1 MGHDK and CDR2 SYGVNS.